The next 12 T cell receptor beta chains were all read from a single sample in a study of response to subunit inactivated influenza vaccine. TCRdb reanalysed the RT-PCR reads using MiXCR and keeps one entry per CDR3 protein. The sample has about 520,000 distinct CDR3 sequences, roughly 25% seen once. Here the sequenced sample was CD4+ T cells sorted from PBMCs, taken roughly 5 days after vaccination. All receptors derive from a man aged 50 to 59 who received an inactivated influenza vaccine.

The V call is TRBV10-3, the J call TRBJ2-3; the D gene is possibly TRBD1 (6 bases). This CDR3 has 15 residues. Trimming removed 4 bases at V and 2 bases at J, with 13 bases between. CDR1 ENHRY and CDR2 SYGVKD come from the germline V gene. For the CDR3, the DNA is TGTGCCATCAGTGTAGGGGGTTCCAACACAGATACGCAGTATTTT. As protein: CAISVGGSNTDTQYF.

This clonotype was seen only a few times. The chain employs TRBV28 and TRBJ2-2; 8 bases line up with TRBD1. The length of the CDR3 is 13 residues. Germline values: CDR1 MDHEN, CDR2 SYDVKM. The J segment lost 6 bases and the V segment lost 8 bases, leaving 5 bases of the junction unmatched. The CDR3 coding sequence is TGTGCCAGCTGGCAGGGGGCCGCCGGGGAGCTGTTTTTT. This translates into CASWQGAAGELFF.

The chain employs TRBV7-2 and TRBJ2-7; 12 bases agree with TRBD2. The junction had 7 bases not matched to a gene; V was cut back by 6 bases and J by 4 bases. The CDR3 is made up of 15 amino acids. Germline-derived CDR1 and CDR2 are SGHTA and FQGNSA. The DNA of the CDR3 is TGTGCCAGCAGACCGACTAGCGGGAGTATATACGAGCAGTACTTC. It yields the protein CASRPTSGSIYEQYF.

The chain has TRBV18 and TRBJ2-1; D is ambiguous. Germline values: CDR1 KGHSH, CDR2 LQKENI. V dropped 2 bases and J dropped 8 bases, with 7 bases sitting between them. There are 12 residues in the CDR3. The DNA of the CDR3 is TGTGCCAGCTCACCAGAGCTGTATGAGCAGTTCTTC. It codes for CASSPELYEQFF.

This clonotype was detected a few times. The chain combines TRBV15 with TRBJ2-1; no reliable D call. The CDR3 contains 17 residues. Trimming took off 2 bases at V and 8 bases at J, with 22 bases between the two ends. CDR1 is LNHNV and CDR2 is YYDKDF in the germline V gene (reference sequence). CDR3 sequence reads: CATSRQASPSTGHEQFF. The CDR3 region has the DNA TGTGCCACCAGCAGACAAGCGTCTCCGTCCACCGGCCATGAGCAGTTCTTC.

This clonotype appeared a few times. CDR3 sequence: CASSLEYGDGNTEAFF. The DNA for the CDR3 is TGCGCCAGCAGCTTGGAATACGGGGACGGGAACACTGAAGCTTTCTTT. This chain joins TRBV5-1 and TRBJ1-1, with a tentative D call TRBD1 (5 bases). CDR3 length: 16 amino acids. CDR1 is SGHRS and CDR2 is YFSETQ in the germline V gene. V lost 0 bases and J lost 1, with 13 bases in between.

This chain links TRBV20-1 with TRBJ2-3; no clear D. The V gene lost 5 bases and the J gene lost 6 bases, with 6 bases spanning the gap. In germline, CDR1 is DFQATT, CDR2 SNEGSKA (reference sequence). CDR3 length equals 10 residues. This CDR3 is CSAVIDTQYF. The CDR3 bases are TGCAGTGCTGTTATTGATACGCAGTATTTT.

This clonotype was picked up a small number of times. The chain links TRBV5-5 to TRBJ2-5, with 10 bases lining up with TRBD1. This CDR3 has 15 amino acids. Germline CDR1 SGHKS, CDR2 YYEKEE (reference sequence). J gave up 2 bases and V 4 bases, and 5 bases lay outside the gene matches. The CDR3 region has the DNA TGTGCCAGCAGCGCGTCGGACAGGGGGCAAGAGACCCAGTACTTC. This sequence encodes CASSASDRGQETQYF.

This clonotype occurred a few times. This chain links TRBV12-3 or TRBV12-4 with TRBJ1-2; D gene ambiguous. Between the trimmed V and J ends, which lost 6 bases and 4 bases, there was a span of 9 bases. There are 12 residues in the CDR3. The CDR3 bases are TGTGCCAGCAGGGACGGGAGCTATGGCTACACCTTC. Its translation: CASRDGSYGYTF.

The genes are TRBV3-1 and TRBJ2-1, with 7 bases fitting TRBD2. Losses at the gene ends were 4 bases for V and 2 bases for J; bases not matched to a gene: 5. The germline CDR1 and CDR2 sequences are LGHDT and YNNKEL (reference sequence). The CDR3 has 15 amino acids. The CDR3 is CASSLGLVTYNEQFF. The CDR3 nucleotides read TGTGCCAGCAGCCTTGGACTAGTTACCTACAATGAGCAGTTCTTC.

This clonotype has a handful of counts. J is TRBJ2-6 and V is TRBV6-2 or TRBV6-3; 10 bases line up with TRBD1. The junction had 4 bases not matched to a gene; V was cut back by 5 bases and J by 0 bases. Germline CDR1 MNHEY, CDR2 SVGEGT. The length of the CDR3 is 17 residues. For the CDR3, the DNA is TGTGCCAGCAGTCCGGGACAGGGGCACTCTGGGGCCAACGTCCTGACTTTC. Translating it yields CASSPGQGHSGANVLTF.

The gene calls are TRBV7-2 and TRBJ1-5; no definite D call. Trimming cost V 2 bases and J 2 bases, with 10 bases left between them. Germline V gives CDR1 SGHTA, CDR2 FQGNSA. The CDR3 is 15 residues long. The DNA for the CDR3 is TGTGCCAGCAGCTTATCTGGGTTGGGCAATCAGCCCCAGCATTTT. Translated: CASSLSGLGNQPQHF.